This T cell receptor (beta chain) was recovered during a study of pediatric ulcerative colitis. General observations from the study: Two rectal CDR3 clonotypes occurred in all ulcerative colitis patients. A couple of patients' blood samples yielded substantially fewer templates.

Of note for this clone: Its antigen is undetermined.

The length of the CDR3 is 13 residues. V dropped 11 bases and J dropped 6 bases, with 14 bases sitting between them. Per germline, CDR1 SNHLY and CDR2 FYNNEI. The table came from immunoSEQ multiplex PCR; TCRdb's copy has only in-frame clones and leaves some out. The profile shows about 64,000 clones, about three quarters of them singletons. Before the diagnostic colonoscopy, ulcerative colitis patients were free of immunosuppressive medication. Colonoscopy and blood draw happened at the same time. The clonotype originates from a boy aged 5-17 years with moderate ulcerative colitis. The material sequenced was blood. The chain links TRBV2 to TRBJ1-6; D possibly corresponds to TRBD1 (5 bases). The CDR3 region has the DNA TGTGCCTGCGGGGGGGGTCGTAATTCACCCCTCCACTTT. Translating it yields CACGGGRNSPLHF.